Listed here is a single TCR beta chain. Its matching antigen is unknown. This sequence may be a read error, since a much larger clone differs from it by one base. MiXCR, applied by TCRdb to the 5' RACE reads, yields one record per CDR3 protein. The repertoire consists of some 330,000 distinct CDR3 sequences, with 7.5% to 9% occurring once and the leading ten covering less than 15%. The sample comes from a study of CD8 T cells in ankylosing spondylitis. General study findings and limits: Blood of patients with ankylosing spondylitis appeared to be characterized by a TCR beta motif of about eight highly homologous variants. According to the report, clones linked to the disease were significantly enriched in matched synovial fluid samples taken from ankylosing spondylitis patients.

The germline CDR1 and CDR2 sequences are MNHNS and SASEGT. The CDR3 totals 16 residues. Sequencing was carried out using blood, either unsorted or a sorted T cell fraction (not recorded which). This chain links TRBV6-1 with TRBJ2-2; 9 positions match TRBD1. This clonotype was obtained from a male donor with ankylosing spondylitis. This CDR3 is CASRRGDRDNTGELSF. The CDR3 DNA is TGTGCCAGCAGAAGGGGGGACAGGGATAACACCGGGGAGCTGTCTTTT.